One and the same sample provided the 2 T cell receptor beta chains below, sequenced in a study of T cell clonality in common variable immunodeficiency. Profiling relied on immunoSEQ multiplex PCR, and the TCRdb table lists in-frame clones only, not all of them. Observed in the sample are roughly 48,000 clones, none of them singletons. Material: peripheral blood mononuclear cells. The receptors derive from a person aged 18-69 years in good health.

This clone came up a few times. The read finishes 3 residues shy of the CDR3 end, and the germline J gene is used to complete it. This chain links TRBV7-6 with TRBJ2-3, with D possibly being TRBD1 or TRBD2 (5 bases each). Looked up from germline, CDR1 is SGHVS and CDR2 is FNYEAQ. The CDR3 covers 14 residues. This CDR3 reads CASSSTMGRETQYF. CDR3 DNA (partial): TGTGCCAGCAGCTCCACGATGGGCAGGGAGACG.

This clone has a count of ten or more. The CDR3 end lies 3 residues beyond the end of the read and is filled in from the germline J gene. This sequence joins TRBV19 and TRBJ2-2; tentatively, D is TRBD2 (7 bases). V gave up 9 bases and J gave up 3 bases, with 20 bases separating them. CDR1 is LNHDA and CDR2 is SQIVND in the germline V gene (reference sequence). The CDR3 runs 16 residues. The CDR3 reads CASEGYGGPDTGELFF. The covered CDR3 bases are TGTGCCAGCGAGGGCTACGGGGGGCCGGACACCGGGGAG.